This T cell receptor (beta chain) was obtained from a study of T cell responses to AZD1222 COVID-19 vaccine. Remarks on this clone: Antigen specificity is unknown.

Study-level points and caveats: There were repertoire samples only from the period after the peak T cell response. A reported finding is that nearly half of spike-specific TCRs target unmutated variant regions. Seropositivity was recorded at baseline in only 6 or 7 AZD1222 recipients.

CDR3 length: 18 amino acids. Looked up from germline, CDR1 is KGHDR and CDR2 is SFDVKD. V gave up 5 bases and J gave up 1 base; unmatched junction bases: 14. Second-dose recipients at about 4 or about 12 weeks were treated as one pooled group. TCRdb's table, derived via immunoSEQ multiplex PCR, lists solely in-frame clones and lacks some. The sample lists 95,000 to 100,000 clones, 70% to 85% occurring once. The V and J genes are TRBV24-1 and TRBJ2-3; 7 positions agree with TRBD2. The TCR was taken from an adult who received the AZD1222 COVID-19 vaccine. The sequences come from peripheral blood, collected 28 days after the second AZD1222 dose. CDR3 in amino acids: CATSGPARGEEGTDTQYF. CDR3 nucleotide sequence: TGTGCCACCAGTGGGCCGGCCCGGGGGGAGGAGGGCACAGATACGCAGTATTTT.